These 14 T cell receptor beta chains originate from one sample sequenced in a study of Graves' ophthalmopathy and Graves' hyperthyroidism. The sequenced template was RNA, covering the TCR beta CDR3 region. The authors performed first-round RT-PCR with HTBI primers and then a second-round multiplex PCR. Each CDR3 protein is one row after TCRdb ran MiXCR on the multiplex PCR reads. The table has about 500,000 distinct CDR3 sequences, approximately 15% seen once. The source material was blood. These receptors were obtained from a woman aged 25 to 39 with Graves' ophthalmopathy.

This clonotype showed up many times. The J gene is TRBJ2-7, the V gene TRBV12-3 or TRBV12-4; the D call may be TRBD1 or TRBD2 (6 bases each). The CDR3 totals 16 residues. Trimming removed 7 bases at V and 3 bases at J, with 22 bases between. The CDR3 region is CASTAPSGGQVYEQYF. The CDR3 coding sequence is TGTGCCAGCACCGCCCCTAGTGGGGGGCAGGTCTACGAGCAGTACTTC.

Many counts were recorded for this clonotype. The gene calls are TRBV6-1 and TRBJ2-5; perhaps TRBD1 as D (5 bases). CDR3 length: 11 residues. Per germline, CDR1 MNHNS and CDR2 SASEGT. The V gene lost 7 bases and the J gene lost 5 bases, with 8 bases spanning the gap. CDR3 nucleotides: TGTGCCAGCACCCCAGGGGAGACCCAGTACTTC. Its protein is CASTPGETQYF.

Ten or more counts support this clonotype. The chain couples TRBV20-1 to TRBJ2-4; no firm D call. The CDR3 is 10 residues long. Trimming took off 6 bases at V and 9 bases at J, with 9 bases between the two ends. Germline V gene data show CDR1 as DFQATT and CDR2 as SNEGSKA (reference sequence). The CDR3 reads CSARTGIQYF. The CDR3 nucleotides are TGCAGTGCCCGGACGGGCATTCAGTACTTC.

This sequence joins TRBV6-1 and TRBJ2-7; no definite D call. The V gene lost 2 bases and the J gene lost 3 bases, with 14 bases spanning the gap. Germline lookup yields CDR1 MNHNS and CDR2 SASEGT. This CDR3 spans 15 amino acids. The CDR3 loop reads CASSEFETGRYEQYF. The CDR3 DNA sequence: TGTGCCAGCAGTGAATTTGAGACTGGACGCTACGAGCAGTACTTC.

This clonotype was counted between two and nine times. The rearrangement links TRBV10-3 to TRBJ1-1, with D maybe TRBD1 (5 bases). CDR1 is ENHRY, CDR2 SYGVKD, per germline. CDR3 size: 10 residues. V was cut by 8 bases and J by 11 bases, with 12 bases left in between. The CDR3 here is CAIRGTGAFF. CDR3 nucleotide sequence: TGTGCCATCCGAGGGACGGGGGCTTTCTTT.

As regards this clonotype: This may arise from a read error, as a much more abundant clone is one base away. V and J are TRBV28 and TRBJ2-7; D is tentatively TRBD1 or TRBD2 (5 bases each). CDR1 and CDR2 (germline): MDHEN, SYDVKM. The CDR3 contains 15 residues. The CDR3 is CAGSLSRGTSYEQYF. In DNA form, the CDR3 reads TGTGCCGGCAGCTTAAGCCGGGGCACTTCCTACGAGCAGTACTTC.

This clonotype showed up many times. J is TRBJ2-7 and V is TRBV6-5, with D perhaps matching TRBD1 or TRBD2 (5 bases each). The germline V gene encodes CDR1 MNHEY and CDR2 SVGAGI. The CDR3 has 13 amino acids. V lost 8 bases, J lost 2 bases, and 13 bases lay in between. CDR3 in DNA: TGTGCCAGCGAAGGGACGAGCGCCTACGAGCAGTACTTC. Amino acid sequence: CASEGTSAYEQYF.

With regard to this clonotype: A much larger clone differs by one base, so this may be a read error. The chain links TRBV18 to TRBJ2-5; unclear D gene. Germline CDR1 reads KGHSH; CDR2 reads LQKENI. This CDR3 comprises 13 residues. In DNA, the CDR3 is TGTGTCAGCTCACCTAGGAAGATGGAGACCCAGTACTTC. Residues: CVSSPRKMETQYF.

This clonotype has ten or more counts. The V gene is TRBV27, the J gene TRBJ2-7, with D possibly being TRBD2 (5 bases). CDR1 MNHEY and CDR2 SMNVEV come from the germline V gene (reference sequence). V dropped 8 bases and J dropped 4 bases, with 9 bases sitting between them. This CDR3 contains 11 residues. The CDR3 sequence: CASEGGYEQYF. CDR3 DNA sequence: TGTGCCAGCGAAGGCGGGTACGAGCAGTACTTC.

This clonotype was counted many times. This rearrangement joins TRBV20-1 to TRBJ2-6, with 9 nucleotides matching TRBD1. J was trimmed by 0 bases and V by 5 bases; bases with no gene match: 8. Per germline, CDR1 DFQATT and CDR2 SNEGSKA (reference sequence). The CDR3 runs 17 residues. CDR3 in amino acids: CSADPGQGFSGANVLTF. In DNA form, the CDR3 reads TGCAGTGCTGATCCGGGACAGGGTTTCTCTGGGGCCAACGTCCTGACTTTC.

The rearrangement joins TRBV19 to TRBJ2-7, with TRBD1 identical over 7 bases. CDR1 is LNHDA, CDR2 SQIVND, per germline (reference sequence). The CDR3 has 15 residues. V lost 5 bases and J lost 2; bases outside the gene matches: 9. CDR3: CASSPRDSPTYEQYF. CDR3 in DNA: TGTGCCAGTAGTCCTCGGGACAGTCCCACCTACGAGCAGTACTTC.

In this sample, this clonotype turned up many times. The chain recombines TRBV6-1 with TRBJ1-2; 11 bases are a match to TRBD1. V was pared by 1 base and J by 5 bases, with 3 bases of the junction left unmatched. In germline, CDR1 is MNHNS, CDR2 SASEGT. This CDR3 is 15 amino acids long. The CDR3 spells CASSEGTGGRYGYTF. DNA of the CDR3: TGTGCCAGCAGTGAAGGGACAGGGGGCAGGTATGGCTACACCTTC.

J is TRBJ2-5 and V is TRBV20-1, with 16 bases identical to TRBD2. With V trimmed by 0 bases and J by 1 base, 5 bases remained unmatched. The CDR3 totals 18 residues. From germline, CDR1 is DFQATT and CDR2 SNEGSKA (reference sequence). Written as DNA, the CDR3 is TGCAGTGCTAGAGACGGGACTAGCGGGAGGGCCTTCCAAGAGACCCAGTACTTC. Amino acid sequence: CSARDGTSGRAFQETQYF.

This chain uses TRBV28 with TRBJ1-5; no clear D. V was pared by 6 bases and J by 3 bases, with 12 bases between. This CDR3 has 14 amino acids. Germline CDR1 reads MDHEN; CDR2 reads SYDVKM. CDR3 sequence: CASSPAGINQPQHF. CDR3 nucleotides: TGTGCCAGCAGCCCTGCGGGTATCAATCAGCCCCAGCATTTT.